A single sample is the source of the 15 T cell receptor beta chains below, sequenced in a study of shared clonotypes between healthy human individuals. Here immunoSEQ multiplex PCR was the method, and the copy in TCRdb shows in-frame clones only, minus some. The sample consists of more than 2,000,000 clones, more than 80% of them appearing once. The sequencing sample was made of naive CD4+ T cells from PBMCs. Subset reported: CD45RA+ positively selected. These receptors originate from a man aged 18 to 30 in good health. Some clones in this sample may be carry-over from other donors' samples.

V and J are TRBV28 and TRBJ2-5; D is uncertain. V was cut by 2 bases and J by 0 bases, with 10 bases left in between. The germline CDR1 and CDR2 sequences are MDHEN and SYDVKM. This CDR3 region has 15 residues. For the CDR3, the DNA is TGTGCCAGCAGTTTAGTCAACCGGTACCAAGAGACCCAGTACTTC. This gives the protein CASSLVNRYQETQYF.

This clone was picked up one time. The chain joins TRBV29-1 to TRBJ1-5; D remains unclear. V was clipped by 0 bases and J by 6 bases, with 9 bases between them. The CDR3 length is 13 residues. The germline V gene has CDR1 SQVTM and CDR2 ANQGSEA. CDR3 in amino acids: CSVEESLGQPQHF. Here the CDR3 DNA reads TGCAGCGTTGAAGAGTCTTTAGGTCAGCCCCAGCATTTT. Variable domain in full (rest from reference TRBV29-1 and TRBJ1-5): SAVISQKPSRDICQRGTSLTIQCQVDSQVTMMFWYRQQPGQSLTLIATANQGSEATYESGFVIDKFPISRPNLTFSTLTVSNMSPEDSSIYLCSVEESLGQPQHFGDGTRLSIL.

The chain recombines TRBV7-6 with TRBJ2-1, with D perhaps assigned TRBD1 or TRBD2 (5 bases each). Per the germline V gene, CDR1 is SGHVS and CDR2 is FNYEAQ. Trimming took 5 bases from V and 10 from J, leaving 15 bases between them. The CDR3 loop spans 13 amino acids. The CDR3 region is CASSPGRGSEQFF. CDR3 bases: TGTGCCAGCAGCCCAGGGAGAGGATCCGAGCAGTTCTTC.

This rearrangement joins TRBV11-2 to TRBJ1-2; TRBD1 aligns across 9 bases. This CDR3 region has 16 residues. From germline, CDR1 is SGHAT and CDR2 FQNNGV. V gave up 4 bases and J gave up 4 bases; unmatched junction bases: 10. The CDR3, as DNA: TGTGCCAGCAGCTCCGCCGGGACAGGGAACCTCTATGGCTACACCTTC. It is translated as CASSSAGTGNLYGYTF.

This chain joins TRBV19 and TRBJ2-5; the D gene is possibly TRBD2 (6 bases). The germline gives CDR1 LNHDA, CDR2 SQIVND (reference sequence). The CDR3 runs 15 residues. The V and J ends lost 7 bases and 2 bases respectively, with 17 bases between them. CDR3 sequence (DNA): TGTGCCAGTATGGAGGGAGCGGTGGGGCAAGAGACCCAGTACTTC. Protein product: CASMEGAVGQETQYF.

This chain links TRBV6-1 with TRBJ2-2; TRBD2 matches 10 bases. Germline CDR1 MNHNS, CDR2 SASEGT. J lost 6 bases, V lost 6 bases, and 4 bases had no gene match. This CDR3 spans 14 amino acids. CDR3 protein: CASRAGGSAGELFF. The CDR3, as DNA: TGTGCCAGCAGAGCGGGAGGGTCTGCCGGGGAGCTGTTTTTT.

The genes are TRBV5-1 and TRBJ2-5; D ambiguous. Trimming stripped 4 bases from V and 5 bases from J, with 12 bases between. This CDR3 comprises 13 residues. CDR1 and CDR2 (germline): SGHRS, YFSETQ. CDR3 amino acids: CASSLNLEETQYF. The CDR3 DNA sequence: TGCGCCAGCAGCCTAAACCTCGAGGAGACCCAGTACTTC.

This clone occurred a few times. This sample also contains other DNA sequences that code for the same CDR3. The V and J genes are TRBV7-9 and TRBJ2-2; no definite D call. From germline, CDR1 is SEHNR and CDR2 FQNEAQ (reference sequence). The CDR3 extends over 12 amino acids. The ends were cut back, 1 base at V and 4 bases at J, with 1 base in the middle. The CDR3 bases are TGTGCCAGCAGCTTAGTCACCGGGGAGCTGTTTTTT. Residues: CASSLVTGELFF.

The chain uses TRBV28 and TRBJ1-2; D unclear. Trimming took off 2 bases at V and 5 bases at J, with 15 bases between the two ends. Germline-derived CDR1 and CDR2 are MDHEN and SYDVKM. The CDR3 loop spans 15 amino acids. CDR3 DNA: TGTGCCAGCAGTTTAGGGATACCCCGGGTGTATGGCTACACCTTC. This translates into CASSLGIPRVYGYTF.

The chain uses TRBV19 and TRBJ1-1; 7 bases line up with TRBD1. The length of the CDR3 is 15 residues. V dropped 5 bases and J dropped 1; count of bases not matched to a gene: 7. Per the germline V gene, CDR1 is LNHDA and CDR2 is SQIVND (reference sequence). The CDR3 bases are TGTGCCAGTAGTGCCGGGGACAGAGCGAACACTGAAGCTTTCTTT. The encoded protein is CASSAGDRANTEAFF. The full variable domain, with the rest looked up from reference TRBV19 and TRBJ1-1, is DGGITQSPKYLFRKEGQNVTLSCEQNLNHDAMYWYRQDPGQGLRLIYYSQIVNDFQKGDIAEGYSVSREKKESFPLTVTSAQKNPTAFYLCASSAGDRANTEAFFGQGTRLTVV.

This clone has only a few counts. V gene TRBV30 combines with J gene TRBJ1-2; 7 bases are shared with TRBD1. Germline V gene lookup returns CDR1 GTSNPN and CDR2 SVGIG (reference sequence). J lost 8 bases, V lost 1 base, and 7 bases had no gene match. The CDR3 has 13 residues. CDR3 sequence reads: CAWSETGTGGYTF. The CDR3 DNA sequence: TGTGCCTGGAGTGAGACAGGGACGGGAGGCTACACCTTC.

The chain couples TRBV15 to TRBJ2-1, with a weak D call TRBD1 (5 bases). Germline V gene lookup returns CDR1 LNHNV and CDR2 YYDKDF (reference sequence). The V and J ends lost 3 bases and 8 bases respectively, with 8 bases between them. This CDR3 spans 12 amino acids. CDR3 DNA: TGTGCCACCAGCAGGCCCAGGGATGAGCAGTTCTTC. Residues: CATSRPRDEQFF.

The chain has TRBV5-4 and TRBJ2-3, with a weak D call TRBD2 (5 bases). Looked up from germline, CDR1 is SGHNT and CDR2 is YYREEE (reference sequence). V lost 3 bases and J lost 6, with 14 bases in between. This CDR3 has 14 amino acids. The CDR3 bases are TGTGCCAGCAGCTCCACAGCAGCGGAGGATACGCAGTATTTT. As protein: CASSSTAAEDTQYF. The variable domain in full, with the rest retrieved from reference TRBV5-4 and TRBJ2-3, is ETGVTQSPTHLIKTRGQQVTLRCSSQSGHNTVSWYQQALGQGPQFIFQYYREEENGRGNFPPRFSGLQFPNYSSELNVNALELDDSALYLCASSSTAAEDTQYFGPGTRLTVL.

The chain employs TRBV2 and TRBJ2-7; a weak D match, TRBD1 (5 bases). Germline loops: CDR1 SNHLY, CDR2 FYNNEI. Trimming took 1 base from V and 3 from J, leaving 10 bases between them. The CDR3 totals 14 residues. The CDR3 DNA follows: TGTGCCAGCAGTGAAGAGGGGCAGTACTACGAGCAGTACTTC. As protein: CASSEEGQYYEQYF.

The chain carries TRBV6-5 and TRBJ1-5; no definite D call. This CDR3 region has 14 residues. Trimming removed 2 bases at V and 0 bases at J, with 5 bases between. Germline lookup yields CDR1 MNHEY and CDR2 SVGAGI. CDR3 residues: CASSYTYSNQPQHF. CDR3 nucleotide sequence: TGTGCCAGCAGTTACACATATAGCAATCAGCCCCAGCATTTT.